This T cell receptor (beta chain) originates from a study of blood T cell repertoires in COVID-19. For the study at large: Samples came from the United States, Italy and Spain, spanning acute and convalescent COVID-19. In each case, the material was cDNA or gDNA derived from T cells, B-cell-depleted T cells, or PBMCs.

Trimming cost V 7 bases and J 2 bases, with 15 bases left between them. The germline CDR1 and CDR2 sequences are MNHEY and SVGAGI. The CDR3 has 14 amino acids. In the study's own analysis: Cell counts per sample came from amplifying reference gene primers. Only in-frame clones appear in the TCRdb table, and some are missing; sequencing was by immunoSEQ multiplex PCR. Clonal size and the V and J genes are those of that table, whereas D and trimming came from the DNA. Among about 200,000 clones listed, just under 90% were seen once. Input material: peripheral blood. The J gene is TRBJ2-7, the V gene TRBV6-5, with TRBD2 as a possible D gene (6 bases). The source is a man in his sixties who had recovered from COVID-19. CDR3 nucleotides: TGTGCCAGCAAATTTCCGGGAGTAACCTACGAGCAGTACTTC. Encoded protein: CASKFPGVTYEQYF.